The subject of this entry is one T cell receptor beta chain. The record originates from a study of blood T cell repertoires in COVID-19. About the study: Specimens from acute and convalescent COVID-19 originated in the United States, Italy and Spain. From T cells, B-cell-depleted T cells, or PBMCs came the material, which was cDNA or gDNA.

In the authors' workflow: Estimation of nucleated cell counts was performed using reference gene primer amplification. The data were produced by immunoSEQ multiplex PCR, yet TCRdb's version contains in-frame clones alone and is incomplete. V, J and clone size are those of that table, while D and trimming were read from the DNA. The repertoire has about 30,000 clones, roughly 84% of them found once; the top ten carry roughly 22%. With 4 bases removed from V and 0 bases from J, the gap between germline ends came to 19 bases. This CDR3 spans 18 amino acids. This sequence originates from a human donor in a cohort sampled during active COVID-19. The source material was peripheral blood. The chain uses TRBV23-1 and TRBJ1-5, with a tentative D call TRBD1 (6 bases). TRBV23-1 belongs to the ORF category, with a function that is uncertain. CDR3 DNA sequence: TGCGCCAGCAGTCGCCGAGCGGGGGGGCCTTATAGCAATCAGCCCCAGCATTTT. Protein sequence: CASSRRAGGPYSNQPQHF.